The subject of this entry is one TCR beta chain. Its antigen has not been determined. No much larger clone exists at a distance of one base, and base qualities are not known. The data belong to a study of blood T cells in healthy people across ages (dated by TCRdb to about 2015). Notes on the research overall: In model experiments, template switching captured roughly one uniquely barcoded TCR beta cDNA molecule for every two T cells. To avoid experimental bias, donors of different ages were distributed randomly across sequencing lanes. Using the same blood draw, the study looked at two additional independent replicas of 1 million unique cDNA reads for two donors, one aged 18 to 30 and the other aged 80 or older. The study measured age-related changes in TCR beta repertoire diversity using deep sequencing normalized with unique cDNA molecular identifiers. The donors were split into four age groups: young (average around 16 years), middle-aged (over 35), aged (62) and long-lived (approximately 80).

Paper-wide results and their limitations: Conclusive comparison of naive and antigen-experienced compartments was prevented by the profiling of bulk unsorted PBMCs. A strong correlation was found between observed TCR beta diversity and the percentage of naive T cells measured by flow cytometry. The CMV infection status of donors was not known, potentially confounding age-related changes in expanded clonotypes. Total diversity estimates from one million sequenced T cells were considered lower bounds and underestimates. Compared with the aged group, more naive CD4+ T cells, fewer expanded clones and increased TCR diversity were shown by the long-lived group, suggesting age selection. Observed TCR beta diversity per million T cells fell roughly linearly with age, and a significant reduction was already apparent by age roughly 40.

From the cysteine through the phenylalanine, the CDR3 covers 15 amino acids. CDR3 DNA only is kept here, 45 bases in frame from base 1. The germline V gene encodes CDR1 MNHEY and CDR2 SVGAGI. V sheds 5 bases and J sheds 0 bases, leaving 13 bases between their ends. Preparation of the library involved 5' RACE. The sample was run on an Illumina HiSeq 2500. A second PCR of about 6 to 12 cycles was run with a J-beta primer mix and a sample-barcoded 5' primer. A unique molecular identifier was introduced onto each TCR beta cDNA molecule by a template-switch 5' adaptor carrying 12 random nucleotides. At least 2.5 million CDR3-containing paired-end reads were obtained from each sample. All of the RNA was converted into first-strand cDNA using the Mint cDNA synthesis kit, with a TRBC-specific oligonucleotide serving as the primer. Following uracil-DNA glycosylase treatment, all cDNA underwent a first 18-cycle PCR with the universal primers M1SS and BC2_uni_R. In the original analysis: For normalization, 1 million high-quality reads were randomly selected from each sample, with every read carrying a distinct molecular identifier. Reads with shared molecular identifiers were discarded instead of being binned into consensus sequences. MiTCR, set to a Q25 quality threshold and the strictest error-elimination algorithm, was used for CDR3 identification, clonotype clustering and error correction. A nonparametric unseen species model using Euler transformation provided a lower-bound estimate of total TCR beta diversity. Starting from the raw public reads, TCRdb applied fastp trimming at Q25, assembled clones with MiXCR and retained in-frame beta chains. Every entry covers one CDR3 protein and lists the most common genes and DNA from its rows. TCRdb assigned the V and J calls; the authors' analysis was not used. The table for this sample lists more than 800,000 distinct CDR3 sequences; around 28% of them were counted only once. Around 16% of the sample is held by the ten biggest clonotypes.

Systemically healthy Caucasian individuals from Russia, around 38 in total and aged about 6 to 95 years, were included as donors. Each donor gave around 9.5 milliliters of peripheral blood, collected into EDTA-treated Vacutainer tubes. Ficoll-Paque density-gradient centrifugation was used to isolate PBMCs, with at least 6.5 million obtained per sample. Total RNA, at least 5.5 micrograms per sample, was extracted from PBMCs with Trizol reagent. For every donor, flow cytometry on a PBMC aliquot measured the percentage of naive CD45RAhigh/CD27high T cells. Rearrangement joined TRBV6-5 to TRBJ1-1, and possibly TRBD1, on 5 matching bases. Sequencing used blood. The origin of this receptor is a woman older than 75 in good health. The encoded CDR3 is CASSEPGRMNTEAFF. In nucleotides, the sequence is TGTGCCAGCAGTGAGCCGGGACGGATGAACACTGAAGCTTTCTTT.